One and the same sample provided the 25 T cell receptor beta chains below, sequenced in a study of T cell responses to AZD1222 COVID-19 vaccine. Generated by immunoSEQ multiplex PCR, the TCRdb table keeps only in-frame clones and is missing some. The sample contains approximately 100,000 clones, about 89% of which appear only once. The material sequenced was peripheral blood, taken on day 0 of AZD1222 vaccination. Receptors were obtained from an adult in good health.

This clone was seen a single time. This chain uses TRBV7-3 with TRBJ2-2; maybe TRBD2 (7 bases). The germline CDR1 and CDR2 sequences are SGHTA and FQGTGA. The V end was cut by 5 bases, the J end by 5 bases, with 12 bases between. This CDR3 spans 14 amino acids. In DNA form, the CDR3 reads TGTGCCAGCAGCCGAGGGGGAGGGACCGGGGAGCTGTTTTTT. Translation: CASSRGGGTGELFF. The whole variable domain, filled in from reference TRBV7-3 and TRBJ2-2, reads GAGVSQTPSNKVTEKGKYVELRCDPISGHTALYWYRQSLGQGPEFLIYFQGTGAADDSGLPNDRFFAVRPEGSVSTLKIQRTERGDSAVYLCASSRGGGTGELFFGEGSRLTVL.

The gene calls are TRBV7-9 and TRBJ1-1, with D hard to call. CDR1 and CDR2 from the germline V gene are SEHNR and FQNEAQ (reference sequence). Trimming removed 1 base at V and 2 bases at J, with 8 bases between. The CDR3 runs to 14 residues. DNA of the CDR3: TGTGCCAGCAGCTTAGAGTTTAAAAACACTGAAGCTTTCTTT. Protein product: CASSLEFKNTEAFF.

V and J are TRBV5-1 and TRBJ2-3, with unresolved D. The germline V gene encodes CDR1 SGHRS and CDR2 YFSETQ. The CDR3 totals 12 residues. The ends were cut back, 4 bases at V and 3 bases at J, with 6 bases in the middle. DNA for the CDR3: TGCGCCAGCAGCCTCTGGACAGATACGCAGTATTTT. Its translation: CASSLWTDTQYF.

CDR3 sequence (DNA): TGCAGTGCTAGTAGTCTTAGTAGGGGGGAGACTGAAGCTTTCTTT. It codes for CSASSLSRGETEAFF. The J gene is TRBJ1-1, the V gene TRBV20-1; D possibly corresponds to TRBD1 (6 bases). This CDR3 has 15 residues. The V end lost 3 bases, the J end lost 5 bases, and 19 bases lay between the germline ends. Per germline, CDR1 DFQATT and CDR2 SNEGSKA (reference sequence).

The gene calls are TRBV30 and TRBJ2-1, with D possibly matching TRBD2 (5 bases). This CDR3 is 13 amino acids long. V lost 4 bases and J 7 bases, leaving 14 bases between the germline ends. The germline CDR1 and CDR2 sequences are GTSNPN and SVGIG (reference sequence). CDR3 nucleotides: TGTGCCTGGACGACGGGGTCCCCGAATGAGCAGTTCTTC. Residues: CAWTTGSPNEQFF.

This rearrangement joins TRBV7-3 to TRBJ2-2; 10 positions match TRBD1. The ends lost 2 bases at V and 6 bases at J; junction bases unmatched: 0. The CDR3 loop spans 14 amino acids. Germline CDR1 and CDR2: SGHTA and FQGTGA. The chain's CDR3 is CASSLGQGAGELFF. In DNA form, the CDR3 reads TGTGCCAGCAGCTTAGGACAGGGGGCCGGGGAGCTGTTTTTT. The whole variable domain, remainder taken from reference TRBV7-3 and TRBJ2-2, is GAGVSQTPSNKVTEKGKYVELRCDPISGHTALYWYRQSLGQGPEFLIYFQGTGAADDSGLPNDRFFAVRPEGSVSTLKIQRTERGDSAVYLCASSLGQGAGELFFGEGSRLTVL.

This clone was counted between two and nine times. The chain is built from TRBV9 and TRBJ1-6; the match to TRBD1 covers 7 bases. J was trimmed by 8 bases and V by 3 bases; bases with no gene match: 5. Per germline, CDR1 SGDLS and CDR2 YYNGEE. This CDR3 contains 14 residues. The CDR3 loop reads CASSATGEDSPLHF. The CDR3 coding sequence is TGTGCCAGCAGCGCTACAGGGGAAGATTCACCCCTCCACTTT.

This chain links TRBV4-2 with TRBJ1-2; tentative D call: TRBD1 (6 bases). The CDR3 runs to 15 residues. Germline V CDR1 and CDR2: LGHNA, YNFKEQ. V dropped 5 bases and J dropped 1 base, with 14 bases sitting between them. The CDR3 here is CASSTPRGLNYGYTF. The CDR3, as DNA: TGTGCCAGCAGCACCCCCAGGGGACTTAACTATGGCTACACCTTC.

The V and J genes are TRBV7-9 and TRBJ1-1; possibly TRBD1 for D (6 bases). The CDR3 covers 15 residues. V shed 4 bases and J shed 0 bases, with 12 bases lying between them. Germline V CDR1 and CDR2: SEHNR, FQNEAQ (reference sequence). The CDR3 nucleotides read TGTGCCAGCAGCTCTGAGGGGACAATGAACACTGAAGCTTTCTTT. This codes for CASSSEGTMNTEAFF.

This clone was seen a single time. This chain joins TRBV6-5 and TRBJ1-5, with 7 bases that match TRBD1. This CDR3 has 14 amino acids. CDR1 is MNHEY and CDR2 is SVGAGI in the germline V gene. V was clipped by 6 bases and J by 2 bases; unmatched bases: 4. The CDR3 DNA is TGTGCCAGCAGCACCGACAGGGGCAATCAGCCCCAGCATTTT. This translates into CASSTDRGNQPQHF.

The rearrangement uses TRBV6-2 or TRBV6-3 and TRBJ1-2, with 8 positions matching TRBD1. The ends lost 7 bases at V and 6 bases at J; junction bases unmatched: 10. CDR3 length: 14 amino acids. Germline V gene sequence: CDR1 MNHEY, CDR2 SVGEGT. In DNA form, the CDR3 reads TGTGCCAGCACCCCTTCAGGACAGGGAGATGGCTACACCTTC. It yields the protein CASTPSGQGDGYTF.

V gene TRBV5-4 combines with J gene TRBJ2-1; TRBD2 matches 11 bases. V lost 4 bases to trimming and J lost 4 bases; unmatched junction nucleotides: 4. The CDR3 is made up of 15 amino acids. CDR1 is SGHNT and CDR2 is YYREEE in the germline V gene (reference sequence). CDR3 sequence reads: CASSPSGGTYNEQFF. In DNA, the CDR3 is TGTGCCAGCAGCCCTAGCGGGGGGACATACAATGAGCAGTTCTTC.

The chain has TRBV6-5 and TRBJ2-7; D may be TRBD2 (5 bases). The V end lost 2 bases, the J end lost 2 bases, and 13 bases lay between the germline ends. Germline V gives CDR1 MNHEY, CDR2 SVGAGI. There are 15 residues in the CDR3. The CDR3: CASSYAASGTYEQYF. CDR3 in DNA: TGTGCCAGCAGTTACGCAGCATCCGGGACCTACGAGCAGTACTTC.

The chain recombines TRBV5-1 with TRBJ2-7; D remains ambiguous. Between the trimmed V and J ends, which lost 1 base and 1 base, there was a span of 9 bases. In germline, CDR1 is SGHRS, CDR2 YFSETQ. CDR3 size: 14 residues. The CDR3 DNA reads TGCGCCAGCAGCTTGACCGTGGTTTCCTACGAGCAGTACTTC. Its protein product is CASSLTVVSYEQYF.

The chain links TRBV6-2 or TRBV6-3 to TRBJ1-5; D may be TRBD1 (5 bases). Trimming removed 6 bases at V and 6 bases at J, with 15 bases between. Looked up from germline, CDR1 is MNHEY and CDR2 is SVGEGT. This CDR3 spans 14 amino acids. The CDR3 bases are TGTGCCAGCAGCCCCGGGGGGGAGAGTCAGCCCCAGCATTTT. Protein sequence: CASSPGGESQPQHF.

The rearrangement links TRBV7-9 to TRBJ1-2; TRBD1 might be the D (6 bases). The length of the CDR3 is 15 residues. Trimming removed 5 bases at V and 3 bases at J, with 16 bases between. In germline, CDR1 is SEHNR, CDR2 FQNEAQ (reference sequence). CDR3 coding DNA: TGTGCCAGCAGCCCGTCAGGGGCGGGGGACTATGGCTACACCTTC. Translated, it gives CASSPSGAGDYGYTF. Together with reference TRBV7-9 and TRBJ1-2, the CDR3 gives the full variable domain: DTGVSQNPRHKITKRGQNVTFRCDPISEHNRLYWYRQTLGQGPEFLTYFQNEAQLEKSRLLSDRFSAERPKGSFSTLEIQRTEQGDSAMYLCASSPSGAGDYGYTFGSGTRLTVV.

This clone came up once. This chain links TRBV9 with TRBJ2-5; the D is unclear. The CDR3 spans 15 residues. Germline values: CDR1 SGDLS, CDR2 YYNGEE. With 4 bases removed from V and 5 bases from J, the gap between germline ends came to 18 bases. The CDR3 DNA reads TGTGCCAGCAGCTCAAGCCAAGGGAACTACGAGACCCAGTACTTC. It translates to CASSSSQGNYETQYF.

This clone was counted between two and nine times. This chain links TRBV28 with TRBJ1-5; D is possibly TRBD1 (6 bases). The CDR3 sequence is 15 residues long. The V and J ends lost 4 bases and 7 bases respectively, with 17 bases between them. CDR1 is MDHEN and CDR2 is SYDVKM in the germline V gene. CDR3 protein: CASSSGTPLGQPQHF. The CDR3 DNA reads TGTGCCAGCAGTTCAGGGACACCACTGGGGCAGCCCCAGCATTTT.

This chain uses TRBV2 with TRBJ1-4; 9 bases match TRBD1. Germline CDR1 reads SNHLY; CDR2 reads FYNNEI. V lost 6 bases, J lost 2 bases, and 7 bases stayed unmatched. The CDR3 loop spans 16 amino acids. The CDR3 loop is CASRDGTGRTNEKLFF. In nucleotides, the CDR3 is TGTGCCAGCAGAGATGGGACAGGGAGGACTAATGAAAAACTGTTTTTT.

CDR3 bases: TGTGCCAGCAGCCCAGCCCCCTCCACAGATACGCAGTATTTT. It codes for CASSPAPSTDTQYF. The V and J genes are TRBV7-9 and TRBJ2-3; D is unresolved. CDR3 length equals 14 residues. V dropped 5 bases and J dropped 2 bases, with 11 bases sitting between them. Germline V CDR1 and CDR2: SEHNR, FQNEAQ (reference sequence). The whole variable domain, remainder taken from reference TRBV7-9 and TRBJ2-3, is DTGVSQNPRHKITKRGQNVTFRCDPISEHNRLYWYRQTLGQGPEFLTYFQNEAQLEKSRLLSDRFSAERPKGSFSTLEIQRTEQGDSAMYLCASSPAPSTDTQYFGPGTRLTVL.

The chain employs TRBV24-1 and TRBJ1-1; tentatively, D is TRBD1 (6 bases). Germline V gene sequence: CDR1 KGHDR, CDR2 SFDVKD. V lost 5 bases, J lost 0 bases, and 9 bases lay in between. There are 14 residues in the CDR3. In nucleotides, the CDR3 is TGTGCCACCAGTGGGGGGGCTGTGAACACTGAAGCTTTCTTT. This encodes CATSGGAVNTEAFF.

This chain joins TRBV25-1 and TRBJ1-5; D is perhaps TRBD1 (5 bases). The CDR3 has 15 residues. V dropped 2 bases and J dropped 3 bases, with 11 bases sitting between them. Germline loops: CDR1 MGHDK, CDR2 SYGVNS. CDR3 sequence reads: CASSEQKGLNQPQHF. The CDR3 DNA follows: TGTGCCAGCAGTGAACAAAAGGGACTCAATCAGCCCCAGCATTTT.

The chain links TRBV6-4 to TRBJ2-6, with TRBD2 identical over 8 bases. The J segment lost 4 bases and the V segment lost 3 bases, leaving 5 bases of the junction unmatched. In germline, CDR1 is MRHNA, CDR2 SNTAGT. The CDR3 contains 16 residues. The CDR3, as DNA: TGTGCCAGCAGTGAGTGGCGGGGGGCCGGGGCCAACGTCCTGACTTTC. It encodes CASSEWRGAGANVLTF.

This chain links TRBV19 with TRBJ1-5; no firm D call. The CDR3 extends over 15 amino acids. From germline, CDR1 is LNHDA and CDR2 SQIVND (reference sequence). V was trimmed by 3 bases and J by 1 base, leaving 10 bases between them. The CDR3 loop is CASSIGHLSNQPQHF. Written as DNA, the CDR3 is TGTGCCAGTAGTATTGGCCACCTCAGCAATCAGCCCCAGCATTTT.

This chain links TRBV29-1 with TRBJ2-7; the match to TRBD1 covers 9 bases. Per the germline V gene, CDR1 is SQVTM and CDR2 is ANQGSEA. The CDR3 has 12 amino acids. The trim removed 4 bases at V and 7 bases at J, leaving 5 bases unmatched. CDR3 coding DNA: TGCAGCGTTGGGACAGGGGAAGTGGAGCAGTACTTC. Protein: CSVGTGEVEQYF.